The 24 T cell receptor beta chains below come from one sample, sequenced in a study of identical twins. TCRdb recomputed calls from the 5' RACE reads with MiXCR, one row per CDR3 protein. The sample lists about 240,000 distinct CDR3 sequences, roughly a tenth occurring once. The sequenced material came from memory T cells sorted from blood. The receptors come from a man aged 50-59 years in good health.

This clonotype was counted many times. The V gene is TRBV29-1, the J gene TRBJ2-2, with D perhaps TRBD1 (6 bases). CDR3 length: 15 amino acids. The germline gives CDR1 SQVTM, CDR2 ANQGSEA. V dropped 6 bases and J dropped 0 bases, with 14 bases sitting between them. CDR3 in amino acids: CSVGTGTPNTGELFF. In nucleotides, the CDR3 is TGCAGCGTAGGAACCGGGACACCGAACACCGGGGAGCTGTTTTTT.

This sequence joins TRBV28 and TRBJ2-4; D might be TRBD1 or TRBD2, each matching 6 bases. The V end lost 4 bases, the J end lost 8 bases, and 15 bases lay between the germline ends. The CDR3 loop spans 14 amino acids. CDR1 and CDR2 (germline): MDHEN, SYDVKM. CDR3 DNA: TGTGCCAGCAGTTCTGGGGGGCAGAGAGACATTCAGTACTTC. This translates into CASSSGGQRDIQYF.

This rearrangement joins TRBV12-3 or TRBV12-4 to TRBJ2-1; 7 bases fit TRBD2. V shed 3 bases, J shed 5 bases, and the junction held 4 bases outside the gene matches. CDR3 length equals 14 residues. The DNA of the CDR3 is TGTGCCAGCAGTTTCACTAGCGCCGACAATGAGCAGTTCTTC. Amino acid sequence: CASSFTSADNEQFF.

This clonotype was seen only a few times. The chain carries TRBV6-5 and TRBJ1-1, with D hard to call. Germline loops: CDR1 MNHEY, CDR2 SVGAGI. The CDR3 contains 16 residues. V was clipped by 2 bases and J by 1 base, with 14 bases between them. CDR3 in DNA: TGTGCCAGCAGTTACCCTAGTGGGAACGGGAACACTGAAGCTTTCTTT. It encodes CASSYPSGNGNTEAFF.

The table lists this clonotype with a few counts. The rearrangement links TRBV4-3 to TRBJ1-3; TRBD1 is a possible D gene (6 bases). V lost 4 bases and J lost 0, with 10 bases in between. Germline V lookup: CDR1 LGHNA, CDR2 YSLEER. There are 15 residues in the CDR3. CDR3 DNA: TGCGCCAGCAGCCTCGGGACAAGCTCTGGAAACACCATATATTTT. It yields the protein CASSLGTSSGNTIYF.

Here the CDR3 DNA reads TGTGCCACCAGTGACCGGACAGCTAATTCACCCCTCCACTTT. Translation: CATSDRTANSPLHF. The chain couples TRBV24-1 to TRBJ1-6, with D possibly matching TRBD1 (6 bases). Germline V gene lookup returns CDR1 KGHDR and CDR2 SFDVKD. V was pared by 4 bases and J by 6 bases, with 9 bases between. The CDR3 length is 14 residues.

This clonotype has a handful of counts. The V gene is TRBV4-3, the J gene TRBJ2-2, with a tentative D call TRBD2 (5 bases). This CDR3 is built from 14 residues. The V end was cut by 0 bases, the J end by 9 bases, with 11 bases between. CDR1 is LGHNA, CDR2 YSLEER, per germline. In DNA, the CDR3 is TGCGCCAGCAGCCAAGATGAGGGCTCCAGGGAGCTGTTTTTT. It encodes CASSQDEGSRELFF.

V is TRBV11-1 and J is TRBJ2-5; 9 bases map to TRBD1. The CDR3 loop spans 16 amino acids. Germline CDR1 is SGHAT and CDR2 is FQDESV (reference sequence). With 4 bases clipped from V and 1 base from J, the junction kept 7 bases outside the gene matches. CDR3 coding DNA: TGTGCCAGCAGCTCCTCGGAGACAGGGGGCCAAGAGACCCAGTACTTC. Protein sequence: CASSSSETGGQETQYF.

Only a few counts were recorded for this clonotype. V is TRBV18 and J is TRBJ2-1, with TRBD1 matching over 8 bases. Trimming at V came to 5 bases and at J to 5 bases, leaving 14 bases not matched to a gene. In germline, CDR1 is KGHSH, CDR2 LQKENI. CDR3 length equals 17 residues. The CDR3 reads CASSVDPGQVIHNEQFF. In DNA, the CDR3 is TGTGCCAGCTCAGTGGACCCGGGACAGGTAATCCACAATGAGCAGTTCTTC.

This clonotype was seen only a few times. This chain joins TRBV11-2 and TRBJ2-7; weak D call: TRBD1 (6 bases). The germline gives CDR1 SGHAT, CDR2 FQNNGV. Trimming cost V 4 bases and J 3 bases, with 13 bases left between them. The CDR3 totals 14 residues. The CDR3, as DNA: TGTGCCAGCAGCTGGGGAACAGGGTTCTACGAGCAGTACTTC. It yields the protein CASSWGTGFYEQYF.

This clonotype was seen more than once but under ten times. This rearrangement joins TRBV28 to TRBJ1-1; D is unresolved. The V end lost 6 bases, the J end lost 4 bases, and 15 bases lay between the germline ends. From germline, CDR1 is MDHEN and CDR2 SYDVKM. The CDR3 is made up of 14 amino acids. This CDR3 reads CASSGPQKGTEAFF. In DNA form, the CDR3 reads TGTGCCAGCAGCGGACCCCAAAAGGGCACTGAAGCTTTCTTT.

The rearrangement joins TRBV4-2 to TRBJ1-1; D gene unclear. The V end was cut by 0 bases, the J end by 10 bases, with 15 bases between. The CDR3 runs to 14 residues. CDR1 is LGHNA, CDR2 YNFKEQ, per germline. As DNA, the CDR3 is TGTGCCAGCAGCCAAGACTTCCGCCCCCAAGGAGCTTTCTTT. Protein sequence: CASSQDFRPQGAFF.

The sample holds a few counts of this clonotype. The chain couples TRBV7-3 to TRBJ2-3; 12 nucleotides agree with TRBD1. The CDR3 totals 17 residues. Germline V gives CDR1 SGHTA, CDR2 FQGTGA. The V gene end was trimmed by 0 bases and the J gene end by 8 bases; junction bases not matched to a gene: 9. The CDR3 region has the DNA TGTGCCAGCAGCTTAACCGGGACAGGGGGCATACTAGGTACGCAGTATTTT. It yields the protein CASSLTGTGGILGTQYF.

The sample holds many counts of this clonotype. The chain couples TRBV5-5 to TRBJ1-2; 10 positions match TRBD1. The CDR3 is 15 residues long. Per germline, CDR1 SGHKS and CDR2 YYEKEE (reference sequence). The V gene end was trimmed by 5 bases and the J gene end by 2 bases; junction bases not matched to a gene: 6. The CDR3 nucleotides read TGTGCCAGCAGGCCACCGGGACAGGGGAACTATGGCTACACCTTC. Encoded protein: CASRPPGQGNYGYTF. Full variable domain (remainder filled in from reference TRBV5-5 and TRBJ1-2): DAGVTQSPTHLIKTRGQQVTLRCSPISGHKSVSWYQQVLGQGPQFIFQYYEKEERGRGNFPDRFSARQFPNYSSELNVNALLLGDSALYLCASRPPGQGNYGYTFGSGTRLTVV.

This clonotype was observed at least ten times. The genes are TRBV20-1 and TRBJ1-6; D remains unclear. The CDR3 extends over 13 amino acids. The V end was cut by 1 base, the J end by 8 bases, with 9 bases between. Germline V CDR1 and CDR2: DFQATT, SNEGSKA (reference sequence). The CDR3 sequence is CSARGARYSPLHF. The CDR3 nucleotides are TGCAGTGCTAGAGGGGCCAGGTATTCACCCCTCCACTTT.

This chain connects TRBV6-1 to TRBJ2-7; TRBD1 or TRBD2 may be the D gene (6 bases each). V was cut by 6 bases and J by 7 bases, with 28 bases left in between. CDR3 length: 17 residues. CDR1 is MNHNS and CDR2 is SASEGT in the germline V gene. The CDR3 region has the DNA TGTGCCAGCAGGGAGAATCCCAGGGGAGGCCCCTCTACGGAGCAGTACTTC. As protein: CASRENPRGGPSTEQYF.

In regard to this clonotype: A much larger clone lies one base from this, so it may be a read error. The J gene is TRBJ1-2, the V gene TRBV20-1; D is uncertain. The CDR3 loop spans 14 amino acids. CDR1 and CDR2 (germline): DFQATT, SNEGSKA (reference sequence). The CDR3 loop is CSASEGSSNYGYPF. The DNA for the CDR3 is TGCAGTGCTAGCGAGGGCAGTTCCAACTATGGCTACCCCTTC.

This clonotype was seen repeatedly, ten times or more. V and J are TRBV7-2 and TRBJ1-5; D might be TRBD1 (5 bases). This CDR3 is 15 amino acids long. V was cut by 2 bases and J by 5 bases, with 13 bases left in between. Germline assignment: CDR1 SGHTA and CDR2 FQGNSA. Written as DNA, the CDR3 is TGTGCCAGCAGCTTATTGCTGGGGGGACATCAGCCCCAGCATTTT. Amino acid sequence: CASSLLLGGHQPQHF.

This clonotype was seen many times. This CDR3 is CSALVGPSDQPQHF. CDR3 bases: TGCAGTGCTCTGGTGGGGCCGTCCGATCAGCCCCAGCATTTT. The chain has TRBV20-1 and TRBJ1-5, with a possible D match to TRBD1 (5 bases). CDR3 length: 14 residues. The germline V and J ends were trimmed by 5 bases and 5 bases, with 16 bases remaining between them. Germline assignment: CDR1 DFQATT and CDR2 SNEGSKA (reference sequence).

The chain is built from TRBV10-3 and TRBJ2-1; 11 bases match TRBD2. The CDR3 extends over 16 amino acids. The ends lost 5 bases at V and 0 bases at J; junction bases unmatched: 3. Germline CDR1 ENHRY, CDR2 SYGVKD. The CDR3 coding sequence is TGTGCCATCAGTTTTGGACTAGCGGGCTCCTACAATGAGCAGTTCTTC. The encoded protein is CAISFGLAGSYNEQFF.

There are many counts of this clonotype. V is TRBV7-2 and J is TRBJ2-6; D ambiguous. The V gene's germline CDR1 is SGHTA and CDR2 FQGNSA. CDR3 size: 15 residues. Trimming shortened V by 5 bases and J by 2 bases, and 10 bases separated the two germline ends. CDR3 residues: CASSSLGPGANVLTF. The CDR3 DNA follows: TGTGCCAGCAGCAGCCTCGGGCCTGGGGCCAACGTCCTGACTTTC.

This clonotype was picked up many times. This sequence joins TRBV7-9 and TRBJ2-7; 9 bases map to TRBD1. CDR3 length: 14 amino acids. Germline assignment: CDR1 SEHNR and CDR2 FQNEAQ (reference sequence). The trim removed 10 bases at V and 1 base at J, leaving 8 bases unmatched. This chain's CDR3 is CATGGQGVSYEQYF. Written as DNA, the CDR3 is TGTGCCACGGGGGGACAGGGTGTTTCCTACGAGCAGTACTTC.

This clonotype was counted a few times. V gene TRBV7-2 combines with J gene TRBJ2-4; D is unclear. The CDR3 consists of 16 residues. Trimming removed 0 bases from V and 0 bases from J, with 9 bases in between. Per the germline V gene, CDR1 is SGHTA and CDR2 is FQGNSA. CDR3 bases: TGTGCCAGCAGCTTAGCGTCGGCCCTAGCCAAAAACATTCAGTACTTC. Residues: CASSLASALAKNIQYF. The whole variable domain, remainder taken from reference TRBV7-2 and TRBJ2-4, is GAGVSQSPSNKVTEKGKDVELRCDPISGHTALYWYRQSLGQGLEFLIYFQGNSAPDKSGLPSDRFSAERTGGSVSTLTIQRTQQEDSAVYLCASSLASALAKNIQYFGAGTRLSVL.

V gene TRBV5-6 combines with J gene TRBJ1-1; D perhaps matches TRBD1 (5 bases). Germline loops: CDR1 SGHDT, CDR2 YYEEEE. This CDR3 region has 13 residues. The germline V and J ends were trimmed by 4 bases and 6 bases, with 13 bases remaining between them. Written as DNA, the CDR3 is TGTGCCAGCAGCCGTGGGTCCAGGGCTGAAGCTTTCTTT. This sequence encodes CASSRGSRAEAFF.